These T cell receptor beta chains were read from a single sample in a study of T cell responses to AZD1222 COVID-19 vaccine. Assay used: immunoSEQ multiplex PCR; TCRdb lists only in-frame clones, some missing. The table records about 160,000 clones, 70% to 90% of them present only once. Sequenced here: peripheral blood, sampled 28 days after the second AZD1222 dose. Source of these receptors: an adult who received the AZD1222 COVID-19 vaccine. The CDR3 runs from the conserved cysteine through the conserved F or W. The D gene is left open where the match is weak.

v_gene: TRBV7-2
d_gene: .
j_gene: TRBJ1-5
CDR3nt: TGTGCCAGCAGCTTCTCAACCGGGAGAGACGATCAGCCCCAGCATTTT
CDR3aa: CASSFSTGRDDQPQHF

v_gene: TRBV19
d_gene: .
j_gene: TRBJ1-1
CDR3nt: TGTGCCAGTAGTATAATCGGGAGCGGGGCTTTCTTT
CDR3aa: CASSIIGSGAFF

v_gene: TRBV3-1/TRBV3-2
d_gene: .
j_gene: TRBJ2-3
CDR3nt: TGTGCCAGCAGCCAAGTGGGGGAGAGCACAGATACGCAGTATTTT
CDR3aa: CASSQVGESTDTQYF

v_gene: TRBV6-5
d_gene: TRBD2
j_gene: TRBJ2-5
CDR3nt: TGTGCCAGCATGCTAGCGGGGCGGGAGACCCAGTACTTC
CDR3aa: CASMLAGRETQYF

v_gene: TRBV19
d_gene: .
j_gene: TRBJ1-2
CDR3nt: TGTGCCAGTAGCCTGACCGAGAACTATGGCTACACCTTC
CDR3aa: CASSLTENYGYTF

v_gene: TRBV5-8
d_gene: .
j_gene: TRBJ1-1
CDR3nt: TGTGCCAGCGACTTGGGAGTGGGGACCACTGAAGCTTTCTTT
CDR3aa: CASDLGVGTTEAFF

v_gene: TRBV6-5
d_gene: .
j_gene: TRBJ1-6
CDR3nt: TGTGCCAGCAGTTTCACAGGGTCGGCTTCACCCCTCCACTTT
CDR3aa: CASSFTGSASPLHF

v_gene: TRBV20-1
d_gene: TRBD2
j_gene: TRBJ2-3
CDR3nt: TGCAGTGCTATTGATACTAGCGCTGATTACACAGATACGCAGTATTTT
CDR3aa: CSAIDTSADYTDTQYF

v_gene: TRBV7-2
d_gene: TRBD2
j_gene: TRBJ2-5
CDR3nt: TGTGCCAGCAGCTTAAGGTCCGGGAGGGGGGAGACCCAGTACTTC
CDR3aa: CASSLRSGRGETQYF

v_gene: TRBV5-1
d_gene: .
j_gene: TRBJ1-2
CDR3nt: TGCGCCAGCAGCCCGGACAACTACTATGGCTACACCTTC
CDR3aa: CASSPDNYYGYTF

v_gene: TRBV7-6
d_gene: .
j_gene: TRBJ1-6
CDR3nt: TGTGCCAGCAGCCCAGAGGTCTCGGATGGTTCACCCCTCCACTTT
CDR3aa: CASSPEVSDGSPLHF

v_gene: TRBV3-1/TRBV3-2
d_gene: .
j_gene: TRBJ1-3
CDR3nt: TGTGCCAGCAGCCAAGAGCCCTCTGGAAACACCATATATTTT
CDR3aa: CASSQEPSGNTIYF

v_gene: TRBV5-6
d_gene: .
j_gene: TRBJ1-6
CDR3nt: TGTGCCAGCAGCCTAAGACCGGGGTCACCCCTCCACTTT
CDR3aa: CASSLRPGSPLHF

v_gene: TRBV10-3
d_gene: TRBD1
j_gene: TRBJ1-6
CDR3nt: TGTGCCATCAGCGAAGACAGGGCTTATTCACCCCTCCACTTT
CDR3aa: CAISEDRAYSPLHF

v_gene: TRBV5-1
d_gene: .
j_gene: TRBJ1-2
CDR3nt: TGCGCCAGCAGCTTGGAACCGGGCTCGGGCTATGGCTACACCTTC
CDR3aa: CASSLEPGSGYGYTF